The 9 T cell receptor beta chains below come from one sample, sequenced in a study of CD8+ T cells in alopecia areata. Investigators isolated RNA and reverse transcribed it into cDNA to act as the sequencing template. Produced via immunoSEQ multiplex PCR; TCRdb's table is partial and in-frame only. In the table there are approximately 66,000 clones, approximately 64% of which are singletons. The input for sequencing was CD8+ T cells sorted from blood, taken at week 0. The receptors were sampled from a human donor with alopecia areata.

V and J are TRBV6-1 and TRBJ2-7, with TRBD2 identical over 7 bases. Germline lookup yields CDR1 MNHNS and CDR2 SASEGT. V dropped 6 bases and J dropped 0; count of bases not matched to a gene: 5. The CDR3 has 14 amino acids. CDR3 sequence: CASRPRTSSYEQYF. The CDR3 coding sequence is TGTGCCAGCAGACCTAGGACTAGCTCCTACGAGCAGTACTTC.

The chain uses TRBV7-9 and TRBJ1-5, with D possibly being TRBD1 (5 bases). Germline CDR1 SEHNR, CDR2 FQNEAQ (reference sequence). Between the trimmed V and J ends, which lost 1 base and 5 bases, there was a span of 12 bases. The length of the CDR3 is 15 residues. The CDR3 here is CASSLVGLGDQPQHF. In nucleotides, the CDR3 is TGTGCCAGCAGCTTAGTAGGGTTGGGGGATCAGCCCCAGCATTTT.

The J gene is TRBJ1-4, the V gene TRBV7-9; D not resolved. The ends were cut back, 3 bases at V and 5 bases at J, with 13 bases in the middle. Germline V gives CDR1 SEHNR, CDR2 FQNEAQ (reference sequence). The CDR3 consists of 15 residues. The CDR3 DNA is TGTGCCAGCAGCTTCCTGGGGAGGAAGAATGAAAAACTGTTTTTT. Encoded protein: CASSFLGRKNEKLFF.

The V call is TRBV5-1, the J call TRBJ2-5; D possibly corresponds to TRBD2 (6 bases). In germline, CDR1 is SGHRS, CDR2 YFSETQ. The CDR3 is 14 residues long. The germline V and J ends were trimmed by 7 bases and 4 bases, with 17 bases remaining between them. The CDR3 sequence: CASSERRGAETQYF. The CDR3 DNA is TGCGCCAGCTCCGAGAGGAGGGGCGCAGAGACCCAGTACTTC.

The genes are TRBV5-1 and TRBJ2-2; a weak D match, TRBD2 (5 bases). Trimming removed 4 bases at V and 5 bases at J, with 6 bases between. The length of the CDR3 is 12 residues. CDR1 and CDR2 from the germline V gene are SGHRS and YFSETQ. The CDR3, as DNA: TGCGCCAGCAGCCCGGGGACCGGGGAGCTGTTTTTT. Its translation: CASSPGTGELFF.

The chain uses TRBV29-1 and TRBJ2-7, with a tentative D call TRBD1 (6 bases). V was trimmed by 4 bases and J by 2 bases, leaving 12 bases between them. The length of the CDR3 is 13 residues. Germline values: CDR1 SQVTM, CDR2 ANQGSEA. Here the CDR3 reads CSVGGQSTYEQYF. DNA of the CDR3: TGCAGCGTTGGTGGACAGTCCACCTACGAGCAGTACTTC.

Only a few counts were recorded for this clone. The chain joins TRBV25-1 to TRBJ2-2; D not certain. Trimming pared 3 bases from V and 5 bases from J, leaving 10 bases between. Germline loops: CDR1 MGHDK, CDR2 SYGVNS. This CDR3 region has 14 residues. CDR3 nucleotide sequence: TGTGCCAGCAGTGACGATTTTGGGACCGGGGAGCTGTTTTTT. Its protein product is CASSDDFGTGELFF.

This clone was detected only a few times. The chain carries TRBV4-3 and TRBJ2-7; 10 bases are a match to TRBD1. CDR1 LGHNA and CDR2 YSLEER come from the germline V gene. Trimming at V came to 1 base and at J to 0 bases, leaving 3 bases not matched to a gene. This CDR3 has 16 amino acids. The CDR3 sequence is CASSQGRTGGSYEQYF. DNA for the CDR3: TGCGCCAGCAGCCAAGGTCGGACAGGGGGCTCCTACGAGCAGTACTTC.

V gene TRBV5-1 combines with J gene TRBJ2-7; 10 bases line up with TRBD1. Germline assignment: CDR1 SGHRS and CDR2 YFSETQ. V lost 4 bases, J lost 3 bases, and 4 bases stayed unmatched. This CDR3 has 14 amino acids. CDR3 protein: CASSPRDRGYEQYF. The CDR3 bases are TGCGCCAGCAGCCCTCGGGACAGGGGCTACGAGCAGTACTTC.